This T cell receptor (beta chain) was sequenced for a study of T cells in pancreatic ductal adenocarcinoma. The assay was immunoSEQ multiplex PCR, and TCRdb's table has in-frame clones only and misses some. In the table there are about 31,000 clones, more than 90% of which are singletons. The germline gives CDR1 SEHNR, CDR2 FQNEAQ (reference sequence). This CDR3 is 15 amino acids long. The ends lost 1 base at V and 5 bases at J; junction bases unmatched: 5. No neoadjuvant therapy was given to the selected pancreatic ductal adenocarcinoma patients before their surgery. The source material was PBMCs. The chain is built from TRBV7-9 and TRBJ2-5, with 9 nucleotides matching TRBD1. This TCR was sampled from a human donor with pancreatic ductal adenocarcinoma. CDR3: CASSLGTGVKETQYF. The CDR3 nucleotides read TGTGCCAGCAGCTTAGGGACAGGGGTAAAGGAGACCCAGTACTTC. Using reference TRBV7-9 and TRBJ2-5 for the parts outside the CDR3, the full variable domain is DTGVSQNPRHKITKRGQNVTFRCDPISEHNRLYWYRQTLGQGPEFLTYFQNEAQLEKSRLLSDRFSAERPKGSFSTLEIQRTEQGDSAMYLCASSLGTGVKETQYFGPGTRLLVL.